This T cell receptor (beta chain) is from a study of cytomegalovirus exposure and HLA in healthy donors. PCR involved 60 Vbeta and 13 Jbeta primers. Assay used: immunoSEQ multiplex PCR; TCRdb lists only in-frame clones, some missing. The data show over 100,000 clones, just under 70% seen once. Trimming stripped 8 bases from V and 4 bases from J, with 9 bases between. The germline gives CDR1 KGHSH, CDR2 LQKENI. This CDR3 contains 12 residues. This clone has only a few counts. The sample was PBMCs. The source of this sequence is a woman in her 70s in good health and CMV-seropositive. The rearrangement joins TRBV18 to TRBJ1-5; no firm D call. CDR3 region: CASTTGNQPQHF. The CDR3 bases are TGTGCCAGCACTACGGGGAATCAGCCCCAGCATTTT.